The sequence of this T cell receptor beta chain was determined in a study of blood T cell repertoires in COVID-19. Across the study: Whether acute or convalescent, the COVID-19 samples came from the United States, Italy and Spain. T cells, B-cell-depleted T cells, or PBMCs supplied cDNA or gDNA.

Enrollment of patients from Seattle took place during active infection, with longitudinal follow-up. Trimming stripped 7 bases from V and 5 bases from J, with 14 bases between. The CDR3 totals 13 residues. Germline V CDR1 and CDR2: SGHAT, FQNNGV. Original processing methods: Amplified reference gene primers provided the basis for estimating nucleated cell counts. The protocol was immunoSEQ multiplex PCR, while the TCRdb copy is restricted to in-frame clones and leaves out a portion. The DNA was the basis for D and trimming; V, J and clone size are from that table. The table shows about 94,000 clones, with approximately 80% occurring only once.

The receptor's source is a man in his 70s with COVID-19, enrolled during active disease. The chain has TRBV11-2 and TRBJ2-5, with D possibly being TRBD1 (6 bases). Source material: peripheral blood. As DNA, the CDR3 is TGTGCCAGCACCGGAACGCAGGGGGAGACCCAGTACTTC. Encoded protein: CASTGTQGETQYF.